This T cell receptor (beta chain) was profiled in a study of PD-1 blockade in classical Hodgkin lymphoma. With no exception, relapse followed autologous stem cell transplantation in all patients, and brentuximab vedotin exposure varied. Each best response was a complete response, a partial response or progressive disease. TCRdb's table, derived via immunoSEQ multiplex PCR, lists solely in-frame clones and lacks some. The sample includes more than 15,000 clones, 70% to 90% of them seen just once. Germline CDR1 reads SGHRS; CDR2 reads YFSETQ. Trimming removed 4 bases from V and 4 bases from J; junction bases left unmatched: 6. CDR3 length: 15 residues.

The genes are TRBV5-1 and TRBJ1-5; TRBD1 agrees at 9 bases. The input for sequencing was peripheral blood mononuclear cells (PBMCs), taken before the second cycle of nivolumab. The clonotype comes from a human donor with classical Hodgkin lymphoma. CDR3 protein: CASSPQGAGNQPQHF. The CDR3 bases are TGCGCCAGCAGCCCACAGGGGGCCGGGAATCAGCCCCAGCATTTT.